These T cell receptor beta chains were read from a single sample in a study of T cell responses to AZD1222 COVID-19 vaccine. Clones were read by immunoSEQ multiplex PCR, and TCRdb kept only the in-frame ones, dropping some. The table has about 98,000 clones, approximately 84% seen once. The material sequenced was peripheral blood, taken on day 0 of AZD1222 vaccination. The receptors shown here come from an adult in good health. The CDR3 runs from the conserved cysteine through the conserved F or W. A D gene is named only where the DNA matches it firmly. Expanded clones get a size class; other rows say once, few or many, or leave the size out.

J: TRBJ2-7; V: TRBV24-1; D: .; size: .; DNA: TGTGCCACCAGTGACCCTGAGCACGAGCAGTACTTC; CDR3: CATSDPEHEQYF
J: TRBJ2-5; V: TRBV2; D: TRBD1; size: .; DNA: TGTGCCAGCAGTGCCGACAGGGTGGGGGAGACCCAGTACTTC; CDR3: CASSADRVGETQYF
J: TRBJ2-7; V: TRBV15; D: TRBD1; size: many; DNA: TGTGCCACCAGCAGCCCCCGGGACAGGGGGACCCACGAGCAGTACTTC; CDR3: CATSSPRDRGTHEQYF
J: TRBJ2-6; V: TRBV9; D: TRBD2; size: .; DNA: TGTGCCAGCAGCGTAGGAACTAGCGGACTACTCAGGTCTGGGGCCAACGTCCTGACTTTC; CDR3: CASSVGTSGLLRSGANVLTF
J: TRBJ1-5; V: TRBV7-2; D: .; size: .; DNA: TGTGCCAGCAGCTCAACAGGGTTATCGCAGCCCCAGCATTTT; CDR3: CASSSTGLSQPQHF
J: TRBJ2-3; V: TRBV11-2; D: .; size: .; DNA: TGTGCCAGCAGCTTACGAATGGACGGCACAGATACGCAGTATTTT; CDR3: CASSLRMDGTDTQYF
J: TRBJ1-3; V: TRBV15; D: .; size: .; DNA: TGTGCCACCAGCATAGGCGGGGTCAGCTCTGGAAACACCATATATTTT; CDR3: CATSIGGVSSGNTIYF
J: TRBJ1-4; V: TRBV30; D: .; size: .; DNA: TGTGCCTGGAGTAGGCCCCTCGCGTTTAATGAAAAACTGTTTTTT; CDR3: CAWSRPLAFNEKLFF
J: TRBJ2-3; V: TRBV30; D: .; size: .; DNA: TGTGCCTGGAGTGTGGGTACAAGCACAGATACGCAGTATTTT; CDR3: CAWSVGTSTDTQYF
J: TRBJ2-2; V: TRBV18; D: TRBD2; size: .; DNA: TGTGCCAGCTCCAGAGGGACTAGCGGGAGTACGAACGGGGAGCTGTTTTTT; CDR3: CASSRGTSGSTNGELFF
J: TRBJ2-1; V: TRBV6-5; D: .; size: .; DNA: TGTGCCAGCAGTTATGTTTGGGATATGGATGAGCAGTTCTTC; CDR3: CASSYVWDMDEQFF
J: TRBJ2-1; V: TRBV9; D: TRBD2; size: .; DNA: TGTGCCAGCAGCGTATCGGGCGGGAGGGACGAAGGGCAGTTCTTC; CDR3: CASSVSGGRDEGQFF
J: TRBJ1-5; V: TRBV28; D: .; size: .; DNA: TGTGCCAGCAATACGGGGGGGGGCTCGAGGCAGCCCCAGCATTTT; CDR3: CASNTGGGSRQPQHF
J: TRBJ1-1; V: TRBV2; D: .; size: once; DNA: TGTGCCAGCAAGCGGGGTATTGGGGACACTGAAGCTTTCTTT; CDR3: CASKRGIGDTEAFF
J: TRBJ2-6; V: TRBV9; D: .; size: .; DNA: TGTGCCAGCAGCGCCTCTCATGGGGCCAACGTCCTGACTTTC; CDR3: CASSASHGANVLTF
J: TRBJ2-3; V: TRBV24-1; D: TRBD1; size: .; DNA: TGTGCCACCAGTGATTCGAGCCTGCAACAGGGGAAAGATACGCAGTATTTT; CDR3: CATSDSSLQQGKDTQYF
J: TRBJ2-1; V: TRBV10-1; D: .; size: once; DNA: TGCGCCAGCAGTGGTGGGACCTCCAGGAATGAGCAGTTCTTC; CDR3: CASSGGTSRNEQFF
J: TRBJ2-3; V: TRBV9; D: TRBD2; size: .; DNA: TGTGCCAGCAGCGTCGGCGGGGGGGCCGCAGATACGCAGTATTTT; CDR3: CASSVGGGAADTQYF
J: TRBJ1-2; V: TRBV4-2; D: .; size: .; DNA: TGTGCCAGCAGCCAAGCTGGAAGTCAGGGTGGTGGCTATGGCTACACCTTC; CDR3: CASSQAGSQGGGYGYTF
J: TRBJ1-4; V: TRBV7-2; D: .; size: .; DNA: TGTGCCAGCAGCTTAGGGCCTCCCAGGAACCGAAATGAAAAACTGTTTTTT; CDR3: CASSLGPPRNRNEKLFF
J: TRBJ2-1; V: TRBV5-1; D: TRBD1; size: .; DNA: TGCGCCAGCAGCTCCCCAGGGGGAGATGAGCAGTTCTTC; CDR3: CASSSPGGDEQFF
J: TRBJ1-1; V: TRBV7-9; D: .; size: .; DNA: TGTGCCAGCAGCTCCTCAGTAATCACTGAAGCTTTCTTT; CDR3: CASSSSVITEAFF
J: TRBJ1-4; V: TRBV12-5; D: .; size: .; DNA: TGTGCTAGTGGTTTGGTAGTCGGGGGAAGGTGGACTAATGAAAAACTGTTTTTT; CDR3: CASGLVVGGRWTNEKLFF
J: TRBJ1-3; V: TRBV7-2; D: TRBD1; size: .; DNA: TGTGCCAGCAGCTTGGGACAGTTGGCGAACACCATATATTTT; CDR3: CASSLGQLANTIYF
J: TRBJ2-3; V: TRBV5-4; D: TRBD2; size: .; DNA: TGTGCCAGCAGCTCCCTCGGGGGGGGGAAAAAAGATACGCAGTATTTT; CDR3: CASSSLGGGKKDTQYF
J: TRBJ2-7; V: TRBV7-9; D: TRBD2; size: .; DNA: TGTGCCAGCAGCATAACTAGCGGGAGGGCCGTCGAGCAGTACTTC; CDR3: CASSITSGRAVEQYF
J: TRBJ1-6; V: TRBV5-1; D: .; size: .; DNA: TGCGCCAGCAGCTTGCAACATACAAATTCACCCCTCCACTTT; CDR3: CASSLQHTNSPLHF
J: TRBJ2-1; V: TRBV5-1; D: .; size: .; DNA: TGCGCCAGCAGCTTGGTGGCTAGCTTAAATGAGCAGTTCTTC; CDR3: CASSLVASLNEQFF
J: TRBJ2-2; V: TRBV5-4; D: .; size: .; DNA: TGTGCCAGCAGCTTGCCGGGGTTCGGCGGGGAGCTGTTTTTT; CDR3: CASSLPGFGGELFF
J: TRBJ2-5; V: TRBV6-5; D: TRBD2; size: .; DNA: TGTGCCAGCAGTTACCCGCTGGCGGGGGAGAAAGAGACCCAGTACTTC; CDR3: CASSYPLAGEKETQYF
J: TRBJ2-6; V: TRBV13; D: .; size: .; DNA: TGTGCCAGCAGCTTAGGAGGTTCTGGGGCCAACGTCCTGACTTTC; CDR3: CASSLGGSGANVLTF
J: TRBJ1-4; V: TRBV4-2; D: .; size: .; DNA: TGTGCCAGCAGCCATAGGGCGACAGCTCAAAATGAAAAACTGTTTTTT; CDR3: CASSHRATAQNEKLFF
J: TRBJ1-3; V: TRBV15; D: .; size: .; DNA: TGTGCCACCAGCAGAGGGGGTGCTGGAAACACCATATATTTT; CDR3: CATSRGGAGNTIYF
J: TRBJ2-1; V: TRBV19; D: .; size: .; DNA: TGTGCCAGTAGATCTGCTTTTCAGGCCTACAATGAGCAGTTCTTC; CDR3: CASRSAFQAYNEQFF
J: TRBJ2-7; V: TRBV28; D: TRBD2; size: .; DNA: TGTGCCAGCAGTCTGACCACTAGAAGACTAGCGAGCTACGAGCAGTACTTC; CDR3: CASSLTTRRLASYEQYF
J: TRBJ1-1; V: TRBV2; D: .; size: .; DNA: TGTGCCAGCAGTGCAAATTATGCCACTGAAGCTTTCTTT; CDR3: CASSANYATEAFF
J: TRBJ2-1; V: TRBV11-2; D: TRBD1; size: .; DNA: TGTGCCAGCAGCGGGCGAGCCGGGACAGGGGAGGCTGAGCAGTTCTTC; CDR3: CASSGRAGTGEAEQFF
J: TRBJ1-5; V: TRBV19; D: .; size: .; DNA: TGTGCCAGTAGAACGAGACAGGCCCAGCCCCAGCATTTT; CDR3: CASRTRQAQPQHF
J: TRBJ1-1; V: TRBV6-5; D: TRBD1; size: .; DNA: TGTGCCAGCGGGTACAGGGGGCTTCGCACTGAAGCTTTCTTT; CDR3: CASGYRGLRTEAFF
J: TRBJ1-1; V: TRBV19; D: .; size: .; DNA: TGTGCCACCGACTTTACACCGAACACTGAAGCTTTCTTT; CDR3: CATDFTPNTEAFF
J: TRBJ1-1; V: TRBV7-9; D: TRBD1; size: .; DNA: TGTGCCAGCAGCAATATGCAGGGGGCGCAGGCTTTCTTT; CDR3: CASSNMQGAQAFF
J: TRBJ2-6; V: TRBV5-1; D: .; size: .; DNA: TGCGCCAGCAGCTTCCAACCAGGGGCTGGGGCCAACGTCCTGACTTTC; CDR3: CASSFQPGAGANVLTF
J: TRBJ2-5; V: TRBV12-3/TRBV12-4; D: .; size: .; DNA: TGTGCCAGCAGTTCAGCTAGCGAGAAGACCCAGTACTTC; CDR3: CASSSASEKTQYF
J: TRBJ1-2; V: TRBV3-1/TRBV3-2; D: .; size: once; DNA: TGTGCCAGCAGCCAACACAGAAAAGTAGGTGGCTACACCTTC; CDR3: CASSQHRKVGGYTF
J: TRBJ2-5; V: TRBV6-6; D: .; size: .; DNA: TGTGCCAGCAGTACGAAACAAGAGACCCAGTACTTC; CDR3: CASSTKQETQYF
J: TRBJ2-1; V: TRBV9; D: TRBD1; size: .; DNA: TGTGCCAGCAGCGGAAACACGGGACAGGGTCCGTTCTTC; CDR3: CASSGNTGQGPFF
J: TRBJ2-7; V: TRBV19; D: .; size: .; DNA: TGTGCCAGTAGTTCCGGACGGCTCTACGAGCAGTACTTC; CDR3: CASSSGRLYEQYF
J: TRBJ1-1; V: TRBV14; D: TRBD1; size: .; DNA: TGTGCCAGCAGCCAAGAGGGGACAGGGGTGTACACTGAAGCTTTCTTT; CDR3: CASSQEGTGVYTEAFF
J: TRBJ2-3; V: TRBV11-2; D: .; size: once; DNA: TGTGCCAGCAGCCCGAGGGGACCCATCAACACAGATACGCAGTATTTT; CDR3: CASSPRGPINTDTQYF
J: TRBJ2-1; V: TRBV7-6; D: .; size: few; DNA: TGTGCCAGCAGCTTAACCGCTAGCGATATGGAGTTCTTC; CDR3: CASSLTASDMEFF
J: TRBJ1-5; V: TRBV2; D: .; size: .; DNA: TGTGCCACCCAGGGACGGGAAAATCAGCCCCAGCATTTT; CDR3: CATQGRENQPQHF
J: TRBJ2-3; V: TRBV20-1; D: .; size: .; DNA: TGCAGTGCCCCCCACCCAGATACGCAGTATTTT; CDR3: CSAPHPDTQYF
J: TRBJ2-5; V: TRBV7-2; D: .; size: .; DNA: TGTGCCAGCAGCTTAAGCGGCTCGCGGGAGACCCAGTACTTC; CDR3: CASSLSGSRETQYF
J: TRBJ1-3; V: TRBV29-1; D: .; size: few; DNA: TGCAGCGTTGAATCTGGAAACACCATATATTTT; CDR3: CSVESGNTIYF